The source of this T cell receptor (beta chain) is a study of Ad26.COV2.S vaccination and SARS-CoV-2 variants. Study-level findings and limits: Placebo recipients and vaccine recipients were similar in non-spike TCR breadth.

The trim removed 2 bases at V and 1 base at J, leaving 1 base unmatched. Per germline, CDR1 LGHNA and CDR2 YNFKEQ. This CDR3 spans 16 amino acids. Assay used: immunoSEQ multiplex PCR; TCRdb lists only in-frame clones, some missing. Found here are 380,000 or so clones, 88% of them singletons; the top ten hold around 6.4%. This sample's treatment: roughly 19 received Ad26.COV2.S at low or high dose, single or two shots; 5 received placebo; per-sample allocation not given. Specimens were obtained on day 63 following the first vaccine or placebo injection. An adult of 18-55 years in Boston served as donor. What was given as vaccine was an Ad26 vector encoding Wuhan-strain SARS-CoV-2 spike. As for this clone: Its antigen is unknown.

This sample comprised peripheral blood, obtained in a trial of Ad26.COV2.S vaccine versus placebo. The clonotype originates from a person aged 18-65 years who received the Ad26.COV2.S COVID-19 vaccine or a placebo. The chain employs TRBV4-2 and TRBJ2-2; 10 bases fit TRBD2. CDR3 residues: CASSQRTSGNTGELFF. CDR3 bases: TGTGCCAGCAGCCAACGGACTAGCGGGAACACCGGGGAGCTGTTTTTT.